This TCR beta chain was retrieved from a study of T cell changes during pregnancy in multiple sclerosis. The assay was immunoSEQ multiplex PCR, and TCRdb's table has in-frame clones only and misses some. The table records about 57,000 clones, just over 90% of them present only once. With V trimmed by 2 bases and J by 1 base, 6 bases remained unmatched. The CDR3 is 15 residues long. Germline V gives CDR1 GTSNPN, CDR2 SVGIG (reference sequence). V and J are TRBV30 and TRBJ2-3; 7 bases fit TRBD2. Sequencing used CD4+ T cells from peripheral blood mononuclear cells, obtained in the second trimester of pregnancy. This receptor was taken from a female donor with multiple sclerosis, enrolled in a pregnancy study. The CDR3 here is CAWSPTSRRTDTQYF. CDR3 coding DNA: TGTGCCTGGAGTCCGACTAGCCGCCGCACAGATACGCAGTATTTT.